The text below deals with one T cell receptor beta chain. The antigen remains undetermined. Only in-frame clones appear in the TCRdb table, and some are missing; sequencing was by immunoSEQ multiplex PCR. Here the sample spans 50,000 to 55,000 clones, roughly nine tenths being singletons. These data originate in a study of graft-versus-host responses after intestinal transplantation. Study-wide context: Those transplanted obtained multivisceral, liver-intestinal, or isolated intestinal grafts. Tacrolimus and steroids were given for three to four years to all recipients after anti-thymocyte globulin induction. Whole-study findings and limits: After transplant, early declines in HvG clones were associated with peak levels of circulating GvH clones. Allograft clonal ratios (graft-versus-host to host-versus-graft) were high in patients who had graft-donor T cell macrochimerism.

The TCR comes from a human donor who was the organ donor for an intestinal transplant. The material sequenced was unstimulated CD4+ T cells sorted from spleen or lymph node cells, taken before transplant.

The CDR3 nucleotides are TGTGCCTGGAGGTCATTAGGACAGGGGTTTTACGAGCAGTACTTC. This translates into CAWRSLGQGFYEQYF. This chain connects TRBV30 to TRBJ2-7; 9 bases match TRBD1. The CDR3 runs to 15 residues. Trimming cost V 3 bases and J 4 bases; bases outside gene matches: 10. Per the germline V gene, CDR1 is GTSNPN and CDR2 is SVGIG (reference sequence).